The T cell receptor (beta chain) described here comes from a study of blood T cell repertoires in COVID-19. Study context: In each case, the material was cDNA or gDNA derived from T cells, B-cell-depleted T cells, or PBMCs.

Profiled with immunoSEQ multiplex PCR; TCRdb holds only in-frame clones, not every one. The sample includes 200,000 to 300,000 clones, around 86% of them seen just once. The source of this sequence is a woman aged 55-69 years who had recovered from COVID-19. Sequences were obtained from peripheral blood.

CDR3 in amino acids: CASSQVDTATEAFF. For the CDR3, the DNA is TGTGCCAGCAGCCAAGTGGACACCGCCACTGAAGCTTTCTTT. This chain uses TRBV3-1 (or the pseudogene TRBV3-2) with TRBJ1-1; possibly TRBD1 for D (5 bases). Germline V gene data show CDR1 as LGHDT and CDR2 as YNNKEL (reference sequence). CDR3 length: 14 residues. V lost 1 base and J 4 bases, leaving 10 bases between the germline ends.